This T cell receptor (beta chain) stems from a study of T cell repertoires in cytomegalovirus infection. Study-wide context: CMV epitopes in the study were HLA-C-restricted (recently identified) and HLA-B-restricted (well studied). Indicated by public TCR beta signatures were CMV infection and matching HLA type.

Findings and limits, study-wide: HLA-C-restricted CMV-specific TCR beta clonotypes were dominant in the ex vivo response. Accumulated public TCR beta family frequency recognized individuals carrying CMV together with the relevant HLA.

MiXCR, run by TCRdb on the reads, gives a single entry per CDR3 protein. The table has some 270,000 distinct CDR3 sequences, about 20% seen once. Concerning this clonotype: Its antigen remains unidentified.

J gave up 7 bases and V 9 bases, and 14 bases lay outside the gene matches. Germline-derived CDR1 and CDR2 are LNHDA and SQIVND (reference sequence). This CDR3 contains 15 residues. The source of this sequence is a human donor in good health (CMV status not recorded). Some clones in this sample may be carry-over from other donors' samples. The sequencing here drew on cultured PBMCs, taken from culture after CMV antigen stimulation. The chain has TRBV19 and TRBJ1-4, with TRBD1 matching 7 bases. The CDR3 sequence is CASAFLFWDSEKLFF. The CDR3, as DNA: TGTGCCAGCGCCTTCCTTTTTTGGGACAGTGAAAAACTGTTTTTT.